The 11 T cell receptor beta chains below come from one sample, sequenced in a study of radiotherapy plus CTLA-4 blockade in lung cancer. Generated by immunoSEQ multiplex PCR, the TCRdb table keeps only in-frame clones and is missing some. The table records roughly 90,000 clones, 80% to 90% of them present only once. The sample in question was peripheral blood, obtained from a patient treated with radiotherapy plus ipilimumab. The source of these receptors is a human donor with non-small cell lung cancer that progressed on radiotherapy plus ipilimumab.

V gene TRBV18 combines with J gene TRBJ2-6; D remains unclear. The germline V and J ends were trimmed by 4 bases and 0 bases, with 7 bases remaining between them. Germline V lookup: CDR1 KGHSH, CDR2 LQKENI. This CDR3 is 15 amino acids long. The CDR3 bases are TGTGCCAGCTCACTGATTAGCTCTGGGGCCAACGTCCTGACTTTC. Residues: CASSLISSGANVLTF. The full variable domain, in which reference TRBV18 and TRBJ2-6 provide the parts outside the CDR3, is NAGVMQNPRHLVRRRGQEARLRCSPMKGHSHVYWYRQLPEEGLKFMVYLQKENIIDESGMPKERFSAEFPKEGPSILRIQQVVRGDSAAYFCASSLISSGANVLTFGAGSRLTVL.

J is TRBJ1-3 and V is TRBV5-1, with TRBD1 matching 8 bases. Germline V gives CDR1 SGHRS, CDR2 YFSETQ. J was trimmed by 2 bases and V by 0 bases; bases with no gene match: 4. The length of the CDR3 is 16 residues. The CDR3 reads CASSLETTGAGNTIYF. Here the CDR3 DNA reads TGCGCCAGCAGCTTGGAAACGACAGGGGCTGGAAACACCATATATTTT.

The V and J genes are TRBV10-3 and TRBJ1-3; 11 positions match TRBD1. The CDR3 runs 15 residues. Per the germline V gene, CDR1 is ENHRY and CDR2 is SYGVKD. The V gene end was trimmed by 6 bases and the J gene end by 2 bases; junction bases not matched to a gene: 3. CDR3 region: CAIREGQGAGNTIYF. The CDR3 nucleotides are TGTGCCATCAGAGAGGGACAGGGGGCTGGAAACACCATATATTTT.

The chain joins TRBV11-2 to TRBJ2-7, with 10 bases matching TRBD1. Trimming removed 8 bases from V and 3 bases from J; junction bases left unmatched: 13. Germline CDR1 and CDR2: SGHAT and FQNNGV. CDR3 length: 16 residues. The CDR3 nucleotides are TGTGCCAGCGTCCGGAGGGGGACAGGGGCATACTACGAGCAGTACTTC. Protein: CASVRRGTGAYYEQYF.

This chain uses TRBV10-2 with TRBJ1-5; D ambiguous. This CDR3 has 13 residues. The ends were cut back, 6 bases at V and 6 bases at J, with 12 bases in the middle. Germline CDR1 reads WSHSY; CDR2 reads SAAADI. The CDR3 reads CASSETYSQPQHF. The CDR3 region has the DNA TGCGCCAGCAGCGAGACGTACTCTCAGCCCCAGCATTTT.

The rearrangement links TRBV10-3 to TRBJ2-7; tentative D call: TRBD2 (6 bases). V lost 8 bases to trimming and J lost 7 bases, with 21 bases between them. Germline V gives CDR1 ENHRY, CDR2 SYGVKD. The length of the CDR3 is 14 residues. CDR3 DNA: TGTGCCATCTCTCCCCCTATAGCGGCGGGAGAGCAGTACTTC. Translating it yields CAISPPIAAGEQYF.

This sequence joins TRBV4-1 and TRBJ2-1; 9 bases align to TRBD1. The CDR3 runs 19 residues. The junction had 18 bases not matched to a gene; V was cut back by 2 bases and J by 7 bases. Looked up from germline, CDR1 is MGHRA and CDR2 is YSYEKL. The CDR3 DNA reads as TGCGCCAGCAGCCAACTGACAGGGGGTATTCGGTATCATCATAATGAGCAGTTCTTC. Its translation: CASSQLTGGIRYHHNEQFF.

J is TRBJ2-7 and V is TRBV6-1, with a tentative D call TRBD1 (7 bases). Trimming removed 5 bases at V and 3 bases at J, with 11 bases between. The CDR3 length is 13 residues. The V gene's germline CDR1 is MNHNS and CDR2 SASEGT. CDR3 coding DNA: TGTGCCAGCAGTCCCAGGGGGGACTACGAGCAGTACTTC. Its protein is CASSPRGDYEQYF.

This clone has only one observation. The rearrangement joins TRBV9 to TRBJ1-2; 9 bases fit TRBD1. Unmatched junction bases numbered 7, after V lost 4 bases and J lost 0 bases. Germline-derived CDR1 and CDR2 are SGDLS and YYNGEE. The CDR3 covers 16 residues. CDR3 region: CASSMRQGVANYGYTF. DNA for the CDR3: TGTGCCAGCAGCATGCGACAGGGGGTAGCTAACTATGGCTACACCTTC.

The V call is TRBV20-1, the J call TRBJ1-1; D not certain. Trimming took 4 bases from V and 5 from J, leaving 8 bases between them. Germline V CDR1 and CDR2: DFQATT, SNEGSKA (reference sequence). The CDR3 spans 11 residues. The CDR3 reads CSATRLTEAFF. The CDR3 nucleotides read TGCAGTGCTACCAGGCTGACTGAAGCTTTCTTT.

This chain links TRBV5-1 with TRBJ1-1; no definite D call. CDR1 is SGHRS and CDR2 is YFSETQ in the germline V gene. Between the trimmed V and J ends, which lost 0 bases and 1 base, there was a span of 7 bases. This CDR3 comprises 14 residues. Here the CDR3 DNA reads TGCGCCAGCAGCTTGGTCACGGAGAACACTGAAGCTTTCTTT. Protein product: CASSLVTENTEAFF.